The table lists the clone carrying this T cell receptor beta chain with a few counts. Repertoires were generated with immunoSEQ multiplex PCR, while TCRdb's copy carries only in-frame clones and drops some. The sample gives 75,000 to 90,000 clones, approximately 87% of which show up once; around 1.5% is in the top ten. With 6 bases clipped from V and 4 bases from J, the junction kept 3 bases outside the gene matches. Germline V lookup: CDR1 ENHRY, CDR2 SYGVKD. The CDR3 totals 14 residues. This record comes from a study of OX40 agonist ivuxolimab in advanced cancers. In the study overall: Melanoma, hepatocellular carcinoma, head and neck or renal cell cancer occurred in dose-escalation patients.

This clonotype was sampled from an adult with an advanced solid tumor such as melanoma, head and neck, liver or kidney cancer. This chain uses TRBV10-3 with TRBJ2-7, with 13 bases fitting TRBD2. The sample was CD4+ or CD8+ T cells sorted from blood, taken in a trial of the OX40 agonist ivuxolimab. The CDR3 DNA sequence: TGTGCCATCAGGGTACTAGCGGGGGGGTACGAGCAGTACTTC. It codes for CAIRVLAGGYEQYF.